The entry that follows covers one T cell receptor (beta chain) sequence. Its antigen is unknown. Healthy bone marrow donors formed the donor group. Both 60 Vbeta primers and 13 Jbeta primers went into the PCR. As originally analysed: Later analysis identified tens of millions of unique TCR beta chains, about 12 million shared. TCRdb keeps only in-frame clones here, not all; method: immunoSEQ multiplex PCR. The V and J calls and clone size are taken from that table; D and trimming were inferred from the DNA. The sample totals fewer than 100,000 clones. The entry originates in a study of cytomegalovirus exposure and HLA in healthy donors. Study-wide results and limits: Presence/absence analyses assumed roughly uniform sequencing depth across donors. Equally common other TCR beta chains were less clonally expanded than HLA-associated ones, a later analysis found.

V was pared by 3 bases and J by 2 bases, with 13 bases between. CDR3 size: 15 residues. Germline V CDR1 and CDR2: MDHEN, SYDVKM. The sequenced material came from PBMCs. This rearrangement joins TRBV28 to TRBJ1-1; D unresolved. This TCR was sampled from a man aged 50 to 60 in good health and CMV-seronegative. The CDR3 DNA reads TGTGCCAGCAGTTTGCCAACCCTAATCAACACTGAAGCTTTCTTT. Its protein is CASSLPTLINTEAFF.